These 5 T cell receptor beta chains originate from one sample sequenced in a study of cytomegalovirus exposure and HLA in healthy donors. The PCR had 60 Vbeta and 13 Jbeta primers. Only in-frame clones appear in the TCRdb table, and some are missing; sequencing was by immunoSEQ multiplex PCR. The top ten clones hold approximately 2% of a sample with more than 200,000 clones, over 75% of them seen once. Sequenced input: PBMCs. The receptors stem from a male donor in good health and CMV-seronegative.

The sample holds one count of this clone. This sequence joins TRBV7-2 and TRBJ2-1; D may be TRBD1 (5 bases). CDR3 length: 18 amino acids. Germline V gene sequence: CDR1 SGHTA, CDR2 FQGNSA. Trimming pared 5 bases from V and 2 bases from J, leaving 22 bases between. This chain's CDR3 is CASSPNPSGRVAYNEQFF. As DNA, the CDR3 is TGTGCCAGCAGCCCTAATCCCTCGGGCAGGGTCGCCTACAATGAGCAGTTCTTC.

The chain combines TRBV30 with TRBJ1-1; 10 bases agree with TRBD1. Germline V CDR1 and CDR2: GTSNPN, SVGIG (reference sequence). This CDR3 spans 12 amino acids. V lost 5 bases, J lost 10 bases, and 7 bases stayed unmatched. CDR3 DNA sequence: TGTGCCTGGGGGCCAGGACAGGGGGGAGCTTTCTTT. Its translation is CAWGPGQGGAFF.

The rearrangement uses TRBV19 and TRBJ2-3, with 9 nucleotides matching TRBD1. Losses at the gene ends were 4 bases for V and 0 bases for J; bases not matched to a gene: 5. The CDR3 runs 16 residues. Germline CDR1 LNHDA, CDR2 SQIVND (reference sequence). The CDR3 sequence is CASSTPGTGSTDTQYF. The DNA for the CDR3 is TGTGCCAGTAGTACCCCCGGGACAGGGAGCACAGATACGCAGTATTTT.

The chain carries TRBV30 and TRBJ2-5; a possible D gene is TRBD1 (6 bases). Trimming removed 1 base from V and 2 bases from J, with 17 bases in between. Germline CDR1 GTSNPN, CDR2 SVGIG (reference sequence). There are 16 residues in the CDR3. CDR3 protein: CAWSGEWWGPQETQYF. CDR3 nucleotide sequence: TGTGCCTGGAGTGGCGAATGGTGGGGGCCTCAAGAGACCCAGTACTTC.

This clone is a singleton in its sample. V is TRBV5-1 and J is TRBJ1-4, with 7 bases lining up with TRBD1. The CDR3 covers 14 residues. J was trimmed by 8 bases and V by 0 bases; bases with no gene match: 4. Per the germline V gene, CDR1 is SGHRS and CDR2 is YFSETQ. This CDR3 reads CASSLGDRSEKLFF. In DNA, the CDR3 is TGCGCCAGCAGCTTGGGGGACAGATCCGAAAAACTGTTTTTT.